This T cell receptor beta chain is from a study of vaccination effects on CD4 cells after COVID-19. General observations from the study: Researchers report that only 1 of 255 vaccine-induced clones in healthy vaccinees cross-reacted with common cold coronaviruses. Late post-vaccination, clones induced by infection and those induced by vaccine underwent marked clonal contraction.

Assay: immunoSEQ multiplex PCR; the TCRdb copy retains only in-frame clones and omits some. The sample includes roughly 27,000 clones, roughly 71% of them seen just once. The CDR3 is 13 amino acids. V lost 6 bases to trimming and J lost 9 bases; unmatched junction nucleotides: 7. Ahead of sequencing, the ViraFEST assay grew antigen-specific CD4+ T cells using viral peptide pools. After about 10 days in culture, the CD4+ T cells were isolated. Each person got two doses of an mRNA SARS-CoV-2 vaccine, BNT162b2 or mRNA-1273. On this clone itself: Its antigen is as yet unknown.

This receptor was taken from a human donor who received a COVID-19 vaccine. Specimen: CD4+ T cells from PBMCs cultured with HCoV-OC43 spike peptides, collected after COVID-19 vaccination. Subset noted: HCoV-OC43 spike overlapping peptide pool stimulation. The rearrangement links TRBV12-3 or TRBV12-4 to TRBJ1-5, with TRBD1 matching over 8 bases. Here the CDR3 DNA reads TGTGCCAGCAGATACGGACAGGGTCGGCCCCAGCATTTT. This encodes CASRYGQGRPQHF.